At least ten counts were recorded for the clone carrying this T cell receptor (beta chain). The antigen is not known. Time point indicated: pre-sensitization, week 0. As to treatment: therapeutic diphenylcyclopropenone sensitization with weekly scalp DPC. This sample stems from a study of human T cells and chemical hapten exposure. Using its own MiXCR run on the RACE reads, TCRdb lists one record per CDR3 protein. Of a few hundred thousand distinct CDR3 sequences in the sample, around 5% are singletons; the top ten hold 7% to 10%. V gave up 2 bases and J gave up 8 bases; unmatched junction bases: 3. CDR3 length: 13 residues. Per germline, CDR1 MNHEY and CDR2 SMNVEV (reference sequence). Findings and caveats of the study: Expanded TCR counts at PT1 were positively correlated with the patch test score.

J is TRBJ2-1 and V is TRBV27, with 7 bases fitting TRBD2. Sequences were derived from whole blood, sampled in connection with sensitization to the hapten diphenylcyclopropenone (DPC). The receptor's source is a woman in her late teens or twenties with alopecia areata. Some clones in this sample may be carry-over from other donors' samples. The chain's CDR3 is CASSLGGDHEQFF. In DNA, the CDR3 is TGTGCCAGCAGTTTAGGGGGGGACCATGAGCAGTTCTTC.